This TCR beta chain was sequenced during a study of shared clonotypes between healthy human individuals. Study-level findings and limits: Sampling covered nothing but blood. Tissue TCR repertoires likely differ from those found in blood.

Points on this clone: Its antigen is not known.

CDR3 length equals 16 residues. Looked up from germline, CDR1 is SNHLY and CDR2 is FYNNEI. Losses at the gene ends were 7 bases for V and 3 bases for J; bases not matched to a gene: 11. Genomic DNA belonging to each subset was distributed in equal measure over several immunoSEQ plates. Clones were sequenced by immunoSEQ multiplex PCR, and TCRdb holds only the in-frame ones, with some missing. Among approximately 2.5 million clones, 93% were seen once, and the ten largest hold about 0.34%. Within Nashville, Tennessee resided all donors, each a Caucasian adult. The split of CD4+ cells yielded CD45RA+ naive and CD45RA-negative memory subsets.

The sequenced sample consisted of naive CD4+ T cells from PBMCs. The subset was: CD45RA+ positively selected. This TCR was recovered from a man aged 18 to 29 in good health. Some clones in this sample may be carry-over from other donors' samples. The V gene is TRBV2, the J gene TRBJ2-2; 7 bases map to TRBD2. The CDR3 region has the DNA TGTGCCAGCATGAGGGGCGGGAGTCGCGACACCGGGGAGCTGTTTTTT. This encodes CASMRGGSRDTGELFF. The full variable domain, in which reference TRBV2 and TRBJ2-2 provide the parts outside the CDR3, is EPEVTQTPSHQVTQMGQEVILRCVPISNHLYFYWYRQILGQKVEFLVSFYNNEISEKSEIFDDQFSVERPDGSNFTLKIRSTKLEDSAMYFCASMRGGSRDTGELFFGEGSRLTVL.